In its sample, the clone carrying this T cell receptor (beta chain) was seen once. Its matching antigen is unknown. The junction does not match germline at one end; this may be a read error. This record belongs to a study of immune evolution from preneoplasia to lung adenocarcinoma. The study's findings and limits: Normal lung had the highest top T cell clone frequencies.

This CDR3 has 13 residues. CDR1 is GTSNPN and CDR2 is SVGIG in the germline V gene (reference sequence). Sequencing used immunoSEQ multiplex PCR; TCRdb keeps in-frame clones, though not all of them. The sample contains 8,000 or so clones, around 86% of which appear only once. The sample comprised FFPE invasive lung adenocarcinoma tissue. This clonotype originated in a person in their fifties with lung adenocarcinoma. This sequence joins TRBV30 and TRBJ2-5, with TRBD1 identical over 7 bases. The DNA for the CDR3 is TGTGTCTGGAGTAGGGGGCGGAGGGAGACCCAGTACTTC. Residues: CVWSRGRRETQYF.